The 22 T cell receptor beta chains reported below all come from one sample, sequenced in a study of T cells after posttransplantation cyclophosphamide. Produced via immunoSEQ multiplex PCR; TCRdb's table is partial and in-frame only. The repertoire consists of more than 50,000 clones, with about 86% occurring once and the leading ten covering 2.8%. Material: PBMCs. These receptors were obtained from a man aged 25 to 40 with a blood cancer, CMV-positive, and with a related stem cell donor.

This sequence joins TRBV29-1 and TRBJ2-7, with 7 bases aligning to TRBD1. Looked up from germline, CDR1 is SQVTM and CDR2 is ANQGSEA. V was clipped by 4 bases and J by 4 bases; unmatched bases: 4. This CDR3 has 12 amino acids. CDR3 in amino acids: CSVAQGEYEQYF. The CDR3 bases are TGCAGCGTTGCGCAGGGGGAATACGAGCAGTACTTC.

This chain connects TRBV27 to TRBJ2-5, with 7 bases aligning to TRBD2. Judging by the DNA end, TRBJ2-7 fits better; the J call may be wrong. The CDR3 extends over 15 amino acids. Germline V gene lookup returns CDR1 MNHEY and CDR2 SMNVEV (reference sequence). CDR3 in DNA: TGTGCCAGCAGGTGGGGCGGCGGGAGCCCCTACGAGCAGTACTTC. This translates into CASRWGGGSPYEQYF.

This clone counts as medium-sized. The chain recombines TRBV11-2 with TRBJ2-1; 10 nucleotides match TRBD2. The CDR3 extends over 14 amino acids. Germline V gives CDR1 SGHAT, CDR2 FQNNGV. Losses at the gene ends were 4 bases for V and 7 bases for J; bases not matched to a gene: 4. CDR3 in amino acids: CASSSGLAINEQFF. The CDR3 nucleotides are TGTGCCAGCAGCTCGGGACTAGCGATAAATGAGCAGTTCTTC.

This rearrangement joins TRBV30 to TRBJ2-1, with TRBD2 identical over 12 bases. The CDR3 is made up of 15 amino acids. The J segment lost 11 bases and the V segment lost 3 bases, leaving 11 bases of the junction unmatched. Germline V gene data show CDR1 as GTSNPN and CDR2 as SVGIG (reference sequence). CDR3 in DNA: TGTGCCTGGAGGGAGACTAGCGGGAGACTAGATAAGCAGTTCTTC. This translates into CAWRETSGRLDKQFF.

The V call is TRBV5-1, the J call TRBJ2-7; maybe TRBD2 (5 bases). V was shortened by 2 bases and J by 6 bases, with 12 bases between the two germline ends. There are 13 residues in the CDR3. The germline V gene encodes CDR1 SGHRS and CDR2 YFSETQ. The CDR3: CASSLERALEQYF. CDR3 coding DNA: TGCGCCAGCAGCTTAGAGAGGGCCCTCGAGCAGTACTTC.

V usage is TRBV13 and J usage is TRBJ2-1, with 7 positions matching TRBD2. Germline V gene data show CDR1 as PRHDT and CDR2 as FYEKMQ (reference sequence). The CDR3 length is 15 residues. V gave up 3 bases and J gave up 7 bases; unmatched junction bases: 9. The CDR3 region is CASSFRSGKINEQFF. In DNA form, the CDR3 reads TGTGCCAGCAGCTTCCGGAGCGGGAAGATTAATGAGCAGTTCTTC. The full variable domain, its missing parts supplied by reference TRBV13 and TRBJ2-1, is AAGVIQSPRHLIKEKRETATLKCYPIPRHDTVYWYQQGPGQDPQFLISFYEKMQSDKGSIPDRFSAQQFSDYHSELNMSSLELGDSALYFCASSFRSGKINEQFFGPGTRLTVL.

The chain couples TRBV5-4 to TRBJ1-1; D is perhaps TRBD1 (6 bases). V lost 2 bases, J lost 6 bases, and 26 bases lay in between. The CDR3 spans 18 residues. The germline CDR1 and CDR2 sequences are SGHNT and YYREEE (reference sequence). In nucleotides, the CDR3 is TGTGCCAGCAGCTTCCGTCAAGGGGGACCTCTAAGGACCGCTGAAGCTTTCTTT. Its protein is CASSFRQGGPLRTAEAFF.

The rearrangement links TRBV6-1 to TRBJ1-1; no clear D gene. The V and J ends lost 2 bases and 1 base respectively, with 11 bases between them. Germline V gives CDR1 MNHNS, CDR2 SASEGT. The CDR3 sequence is 15 residues long. The CDR3 is CASSEWYMQNTEAFF. CDR3 coding DNA: TGTGCCAGCAGTGAATGGTACATGCAGAACACTGAAGCTTTCTTT.

The genes are TRBV6-5 and TRBJ2-3, with no clear D. Germline V lookup: CDR1 MNHEY, CDR2 SVGAGI. The CDR3 covers 12 residues. The V end lost 6 bases, the J end lost 2 bases, and 6 bases lay between the germline ends. CDR3 residues: CASRRSTDTQYF. The DNA for the CDR3 is TGTGCCAGCAGGCGATCCACAGATACGCAGTATTTT.

The chain is built from TRBV7-9 and TRBJ2-3; a possible D gene is TRBD2 (6 bases). The CDR3 totals 15 residues. V gave up 8 bases and J gave up 5 bases, with 20 bases separating them. Germline CDR1 reads SEHNR; CDR2 reads FQNEAQ (reference sequence). CDR3 protein: CASVLNRDSRDTQYF. The CDR3 nucleotides are TGTGCCAGCGTACTAAACCGGGACTCGAGAGATACGCAGTATTTT.

The chain combines TRBV4-2 with TRBJ2-3; D may be TRBD2 (5 bases). Germline values: CDR1 LGHNA, CDR2 YNFKEQ. CDR3 length: 16 amino acids. Between the trimmed V and J ends, which lost 0 bases and 0 bases, there was a span of 10 bases. The CDR3 coding sequence is TGTGCCAGCAGCCAAGATCACGGGGTGAGCACAGATACGCAGTATTTT. The encoded protein is CASSQDHGVSTDTQYF.

V gene TRBV6-5 combines with J gene TRBJ2-6; the D gene is possibly TRBD1 (6 bases). The CDR3 is 16 amino acids. V lost 0 bases and J 3 bases, leaving 9 bases between the germline ends. Germline V lookup: CDR1 MNHEY, CDR2 SVGAGI. The CDR3 protein is CASSYSGAGGANVLTF. The CDR3 DNA follows: TGTGCCAGCAGTTACTCGGGGGCAGGTGGGGCCAACGTCCTGACTTTC.

The genes are TRBV4-2 and TRBJ2-7; 10 positions agree with TRBD2. With V trimmed by 1 base and J by 3 bases, 18 bases remained unmatched. Germline loops: CDR1 LGHNA, CDR2 YNFKEQ. The CDR3 totals 20 residues. The CDR3 nucleotides are TGTGCCAGCAGCCAAGCCACAGATCCCTATACGGGACTAGCGAACTACGAGCAGTACTTC. Its translation is CASSQATDPYTGLANYEQYF.

The V and J genes are TRBV18 and TRBJ2-2, with D possibly TRBD2 on 6 matching bases. The germline CDR1 and CDR2 sequences are KGHSH and LQKENI. The CDR3 spans 16 residues. V lost 0 bases and J lost 4, with 12 bases in between. The CDR3 spells CASSPPGGRGTGELFF. CDR3 bases: TGTGCCAGCTCACCACCTGGAGGGCGCGGCACCGGGGAGCTGTTTTTT.

The chain links TRBV11-1 to TRBJ2-7; 11 nucleotides match TRBD2. With V trimmed by 1 base and J by 4 bases, 0 bases remained unmatched. The V gene's germline CDR1 is SGHAT and CDR2 FQDESV (reference sequence). The CDR3 runs 14 residues. The CDR3 coding sequence is TGTGCCAGCAGCTTAGGGACTAGCGGGTACGAGCAGTACTTC. Residues: CASSLGTSGYEQYF.

The V and J genes are TRBV27 and TRBJ2-5, with TRBD1 matching 8 bases. From germline, CDR1 is MNHEY and CDR2 SMNVEV (reference sequence). The CDR3 is made up of 15 amino acids. The J segment lost 3 bases and the V segment lost 3 bases, leaving 6 bases of the junction unmatched. This chain's CDR3 is CASSFLPGGKETQYF. As DNA, the CDR3 is TGTGCCAGCAGTTTTCTGCCAGGGGGCAAAGAGACCCAGTACTTC.

The rearrangement uses TRBV19 and TRBJ1-5; perhaps TRBD1 as D (5 bases). The CDR3 consists of 13 residues. CDR1 is LNHDA and CDR2 is SQIVND in the germline V gene (reference sequence). The V end lost 9 bases, the J end lost 5 bases, and 14 bases lay between the germline ends. CDR3 residues: CASHSGRYQPQHF. The CDR3 DNA is TGTGCCAGCCATTCAGGGCGATATCAGCCCCAGCATTTT. The variable domain in full, with the rest retrieved from reference TRBV19 and TRBJ1-5, is DGGITQSPKYLFRKEGQNVTLSCEQNLNHDAMYWYRQDPGQGLRLIYYSQIVNDFQKGDIAEGYSVSREKKESFPLTVTSAQKNPTAFYLCASHSGRYQPQHFGDGTRLSIL.

The V call is TRBV27, the J call TRBJ1-2; D unresolved. The CDR3 sequence is 15 residues long. Trimming took 5 bases from V and 7 from J, leaving 20 bases between them. Looked up from germline, CDR1 is MNHEY and CDR2 is SMNVEV (reference sequence). The CDR3 loop reads CASSLSPGVGVGYTF. Written as DNA, the CDR3 is TGTGCCAGCAGTCTAAGCCCTGGAGTGGGTGTTGGCTACACCTTC.

The chain is built from TRBV30 and TRBJ1-1; 9 bases align to TRBD1. The CDR3 loop spans 15 amino acids. The germline V gene has CDR1 GTSNPN and CDR2 SVGIG (reference sequence). J gave up 2 bases and V 5 bases, and 9 bases lay outside the gene matches. CDR3 sequence: CAWGTGWGVNTEAFF. DNA for the CDR3: TGTGCCTGGGGGACAGGGTGGGGGGTAAACACTGAAGCTTTCTTT.

The CDR3 spells CASTERARSSYNEQFF. In nucleotides, the CDR3 is TGTGCCAGCACTGAGCGGGCTAGGAGCTCCTACAATGAGCAGTTCTTC. This chain uses TRBV2 with TRBJ2-1, with D tentatively TRBD2 (6 bases). The CDR3 consists of 16 residues. The V and J ends lost 7 bases and 0 bases respectively, with 16 bases between them. Germline CDR1 and CDR2: SNHLY and FYNNEI.

This CDR3 reads CASSPIPRGDEQYF. Here the CDR3 DNA reads TGTGCCAGCAGCCCCATTCCCAGGGGAGACGAGCAGTACTTC. The gene calls are TRBV13 and TRBJ2-7; TRBD1 is a possible D gene (6 bases). Trimming cost V 5 bases and J 5 bases, with 16 bases left between them. The CDR3 is 14 amino acids. Germline V CDR1 and CDR2: PRHDT, FYEKMQ (reference sequence).

The chain uses TRBV19 and TRBJ1-3, with TRBD1 as a possible D gene (6 bases). The V gene lost 6 bases and the J gene lost 1 base, with 10 bases spanning the gap. This CDR3 contains 14 residues. Germline assignment: CDR1 LNHDA and CDR2 SQIVND (reference sequence). The CDR3 sequence: CASRQGHSGNTIYF. In DNA, the CDR3 is TGTGCCAGTAGACAGGGTCATTCTGGAAACACCATATATTTT.